This is a list of T cell receptor beta chains from one sample in a study of shared clonotypes between healthy human individuals. Sequencing was performed with immunoSEQ multiplex PCR; in TCRdb, only in-frame clones are kept and a portion is missing. The table has 2 million or so clones, 85% to 95% seen once. The specimen was naive CD4+ T cells sorted from blood. These receptors were collected from a man aged 18 to 30 in good health. Each CDR3 is given with its conserved first and last residue. Each record gives: V gene, D gene, clone size, J gene, CDR3 DNA, CDR3 protein. The D gene is left open where the match is weak. Clone sizes are given selectively: once, few, many, or a class where the clone is expanded.

TRBV7-8	.	.	TRBJ2-7	TGTGCCAGCAGCTTATTATCGGGAGTCTACGAGCAGTACTTC	CASSLLSGVYEQYF
TRBV5-1	.	.	TRBJ2-5	TGCGCCAGCAGCTTGGTAGGGACCCCTGGGGAGACCCAGTACTTC	CASSLVGTPGETQYF
TRBV10-1	TRBD2	once	TRBJ2-1	TGCGCCAGCAGTGATTTTGGGACTAGCGGACTGTACAATGAGCAGTTCTTC	CASSDFGTSGLYNEQFF
TRBV7-8	TRBD1	once	TRBJ1-5	TGTGCCAGCAGCTTAGTACAGGGGACGGCCAATCAGCCCCAGCATTTT	CASSLVQGTANQPQHF
TRBV4-1	.	.	TRBJ1-4	TGCGCCAGCAGCTCTACCCCGGGGACTAACAATGAAAAACTGTTTTTT	CASSSTPGTNNEKLFF
TRBV30	.	.	TRBJ1-2	TGTGCCTGGAGTTCGATGGTGGGCTACACCTTC	CAWSSMVGYTF
TRBV18	TRBD2	.	TRBJ2-1	TGTGCCAGCTCACCCCCTACTAGCGCGGGATACAATGAGCAGTTCTTC	CASSPPTSAGYNEQFF
TRBV19	TRBD1	.	TRBJ2-7	TGTGCCAGTAGCCAGGGGGTAGGGGAGCAGTACTTC	CASSQGVGEQYF
TRBV6-6	TRBD1	.	TRBJ1-1	TGTGCCAGCAGGACTAGGACAGGGTACACTGAAGCTTTCTTT	CASRTRTGYTEAFF
TRBV10-3	TRBD1	once	TRBJ1-4	TGTGCCATCAGTGAGATGACAGGGGCTAATGAAAAACTGTTTTTT	CAISEMTGANEKLFF
TRBV19	.	.	TRBJ1-5	TGTGCCAGTAGTACAGAGATTAGCAATCAGCCCCAGCATTTT	CASSTEISNQPQHF
TRBV5-1	.	.	TRBJ2-3	TGCGCCAGCAGCTTGGATAGGAGCAGGAATACGCAGTATTTT	CASSLDRSRNTQYF
TRBV5-1	.	.	TRBJ1-4	TGCGCCAGTTCTAGGGCCAGTTATGAAAAACTGTTTTTT	CASSRASYEKLFF
TRBV6-1	TRBD2	.	TRBJ2-3	TGTGCCAGCAGTGGACTAGCGGGAGAGGCGGATACGCAGTATTTT	CASSGLAGEADTQYF
TRBV19	.	.	TRBJ2-2	TGTGCCAGTAGTGGCAGGGGGGACACCGGGGAGCTGTTTTTT	CASSGRGDTGELFF
TRBV5-1	TRBD2	.	TRBJ2-3	TGCGCCAGCAGTATTCCGGCTAGCGGGTCAGATACGCAGTATTTT	CASSIPASGSDTQYF
TRBV5-6	.	.	TRBJ2-1	TGTGCCAGCAGCTTCGCCGATCGACCCAGCAATGAGCAGTTCTTC	CASSFADRPSNEQFF
TRBV5-1	TRBD2	.	TRBJ2-7	TGCGCCAGCAGCGGAACGACTAGCTCCGAGCAGTACTTC	CASSGTTSSEQYF
TRBV5-1	TRBD1	once	TRBJ2-1	TGCGCCAGCAGCTGGGGACAGGGGGACTACAATGAGCAGTTCTTC	CASSWGQGDYNEQFF
TRBV6-1	TRBD2	.	TRBJ2-7	TGTGCCAGCAGTGAAATCCCACTAGCGGGGGCATACGAGCAGTACTTC	CASSEIPLAGAYEQYF
TRBV5-4	.	.	TRBJ2-7	TGTGCCAGCAGTCGTCGCGGGGTAGCCTACGAGCAGTACTTC	CASSRRGVAYEQYF
TRBV5-1	TRBD1	.	TRBJ1-4	TGCGCCAGCAGCTTGGGCCCAGGGGGTACTAATGAAAAACTGTTTTTT	CASSLGPGGTNEKLFF
TRBV6-6	TRBD2	.	TRBJ2-3	TGTGCCAGCAGTTTACCGGGACTAGCAGAAGATACGCAGTATTTT	CASSLPGLAEDTQYF
TRBV7-2	.	.	TRBJ2-7	TGTGCCAGCAGCTTAAGGGCCAGGTCCAACGAGCAGTACTTC	CASSLRARSNEQYF
TRBV7-8	.	.	TRBJ1-6	TGTGCCAGCAGCTTCGGACAGAGCTCCTATAATTCACCCCTCCACTTT	CASSFGQSSYNSPLHF
TRBV18	.	.	TRBJ2-7	TGTGCCAGCTCACCGTCCGGGACCCCCTACGAGCAGTACTTC	CASSPSGTPYEQYF